This paragraph reports one T cell receptor beta chain. The antigen is not known. The ends lost 6 bases at V and 0 bases at J; junction bases unmatched: 3. The CDR3 length is 14 residues. Germline loops: CDR1 WNHNN, CDR2 SYGVQD (reference sequence). This sample was taken from a study of shared clonotypes between healthy human individuals. Naive CD4+ cells were CD45RA-selected; the remaining cells were memory. Profiled with immunoSEQ multiplex PCR; TCRdb holds only in-frame clones, not every one. The sample lists some 790,000 clones; over 55% were seen once. General study points: Non-shared clonotypes displayed generation probabilities falling below those of clonotypes present in all four donors.

Sequencing was performed on memory CD4+ T cells sorted from blood. Subset reported: CD45RA-negative fraction. This sequence originates from a woman in her thirties in good health. The V gene is TRBV10-1, the J gene TRBJ1-1, with 8 bases that match TRBD1. The CDR3 protein is CASRSGQVNTEAFF. DNA of the CDR3: TGCGCCAGCAGGTCGGGACAGGTGAACACTGAAGCTTTCTTT.